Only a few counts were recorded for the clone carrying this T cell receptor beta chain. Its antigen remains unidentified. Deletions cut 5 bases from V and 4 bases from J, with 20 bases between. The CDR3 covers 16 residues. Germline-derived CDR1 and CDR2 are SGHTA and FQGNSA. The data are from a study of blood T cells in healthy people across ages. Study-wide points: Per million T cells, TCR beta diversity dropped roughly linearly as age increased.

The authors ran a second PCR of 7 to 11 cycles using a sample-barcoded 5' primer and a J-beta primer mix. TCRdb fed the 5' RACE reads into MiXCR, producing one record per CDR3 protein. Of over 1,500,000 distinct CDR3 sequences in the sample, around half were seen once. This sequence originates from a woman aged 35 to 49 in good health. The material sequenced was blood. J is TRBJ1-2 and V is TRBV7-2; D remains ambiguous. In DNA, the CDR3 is TGTGCCAGCAGCCCGAGGACGGATTACCCGTTCTATGGCTACACCTTC. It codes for CASSPRTDYPFYGYTF. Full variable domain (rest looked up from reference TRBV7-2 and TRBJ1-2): GAGVSQSPSNKVTEKGKDVELRCDPISGHTALYWYRQSLGQGLEFLIYFQGNSAPDKSGLPSDRFSAERTGGSVSTLTIQRTQQEDSAVYLCASSPRTDYPFYGYTFGSGTRLTVV.